Listed here are 26 T cell receptor beta chains from one sample, sequenced in a study of shared clonotypes between healthy human individuals. Sequencing was performed with immunoSEQ multiplex PCR; in TCRdb, only in-frame clones are kept and a portion is missing. The sample has roughly 520,000 clones, 95% to 96% seen once. The specimen sequenced was naive CD4+ T cells sorted from blood. Subset given: CD45RA+ positively selected. These receptor sequences come from a woman under 40 in good health.

The chain has TRBV5-1 and TRBJ2-5; maybe TRBD2 (6 bases). The CDR3 is 15 residues long. Germline values: CDR1 SGHRS, CDR2 YFSETQ. The germline V and J ends were trimmed by 4 bases and 3 bases, with 16 bases remaining between them. The CDR3 DNA is TGCGCCAGCAGCCTGGCCGGGACTCAAGAAGAGACCCAGTACTTC. It codes for CASSLAGTQEETQYF.

The rearrangement links TRBV28 to TRBJ1-4; perhaps TRBD1 as D (6 bases). The CDR3 has 14 amino acids. From germline, CDR1 is MDHEN and CDR2 SYDVKM. Trimming left V 7 bases short and J 7 bases short, with 16 bases between. The chain's CDR3 is CASKRPGAAEKLFF. The CDR3 DNA reads as TGTGCCAGCAAGAGACCGGGGGCGGCTGAAAAACTGTTTTTT.

The J gene is TRBJ1-2, the V gene TRBV11-2; tentative D call: TRBD1 (6 bases). The CDR3 length is 15 residues. Trimming pared 6 bases from V and 5 bases from J, leaving 19 bases between. CDR1 and CDR2 from the germline V gene are SGHAT and FQNNGV. For the CDR3, the DNA is TGTGCCAGCAGAACCCCCCGTGGAGGGGGGTATGGCTACACCTTC. This sequence encodes CASRTPRGGGYGYTF.

The rearrangement uses TRBV2 and TRBJ2-7; D ambiguous. The CDR3 length is 14 residues. The germline V and J ends were trimmed by 3 bases and 3 bases, with 12 bases remaining between them. Germline loops: CDR1 SNHLY, CDR2 FYNNEI. The CDR3 here is CASSERAGRYEQYF. The DNA for the CDR3 is TGTGCCAGCAGTGAGCGCGCAGGCCGCTACGAGCAGTACTTC.

J is TRBJ2-1 and V is TRBV9; D unresolved. This CDR3 contains 16 residues. CDR1 and CDR2 (germline): SGDLS, YYNGEE. With 3 bases removed from V and 0 bases from J, the gap between germline ends came to 13 bases. CDR3 DNA: TGTGCCAGCAGCGAGGCTACCCAGAGCTCCTACAATGAGCAGTTCTTC. This gives the protein CASSEATQSSYNEQFF.

The chain employs TRBV10-1 and TRBJ2-1; TRBD2 aligns across 7 bases. CDR1 is WNHNN, CDR2 SYGVQD, per germline (reference sequence). The CDR3 has 14 amino acids. V shed 4 bases, J shed 12 bases, and the junction held 12 bases outside the gene matches. CDR3: CASSAPRGDWRQFF. As DNA, the CDR3 is TGCGCCAGCAGTGCCCCTCGGGGGGACTGGCGGCAGTTCTTC.

The chain links TRBV7-6 to TRBJ2-2, with D possibly being TRBD2 (6 bases). In germline, CDR1 is SGHVS, CDR2 FNYEAQ. There are 16 residues in the CDR3. The V end was cut by 1 base, the J end by 0 bases, with 9 bases between. CDR3 region: CASSLVGGTNTGELFF. CDR3 DNA sequence: TGTGCCAGCAGCTTAGTCGGCGGGACGAACACCGGGGAGCTGTTTTTT.

V usage is TRBV18 and J usage is TRBJ2-1, with unresolved D. Looked up from germline, CDR1 is KGHSH and CDR2 is LQKENI. The CDR3 length is 13 residues. Trimming pared 0 bases from V and 6 bases from J, leaving 6 bases between. The CDR3 here is CASSPPSSNEQFF. In DNA form, the CDR3 reads TGTGCCAGCTCACCACCTTCTAGCAATGAGCAGTTCTTC.

The chain recombines TRBV7-6 with TRBJ2-5; possibly TRBD2 for D (7 bases). Between the trimmed V and J ends, which lost 4 bases and 4 bases, there was a span of 25 bases. This CDR3 region has 18 residues. The germline V gene encodes CDR1 SGHVS and CDR2 FNYEAQ. The CDR3 sequence: CASSSKGSGAGVGETQYF. In DNA form, the CDR3 reads TGTGCCAGCAGCTCCAAGGGTTCGGGGGCGGGAGTGGGAGAGACCCAGTACTTC. The whole variable domain, remainder taken from reference TRBV7-6 and TRBJ2-5, is GAGVSQSPRYKVTKRGQDVALRCDPISGHVSLYWYRQALGQGPEFLTYFNYEAQQDKSGLPNDRFSAERPEGSISTLTIQRTEQRDSAMYRCASSSKGSGAGVGETQYFGPGTRLLVL.

The chain has TRBV5-1 and TRBJ1-6; 8 nucleotides align to TRBD1. CDR3 size: 14 residues. Trimming at V came to 4 bases and at J to 6 bases, leaving 3 bases not matched to a gene. The germline V gene has CDR1 SGHRS and CDR2 YFSETQ. This chain's CDR3 is CASSIGQGNSPLHF. DNA for the CDR3: TGCGCCAGCAGCATAGGACAGGGTAATTCACCCCTCCACTTT.

The chain recombines TRBV18 with TRBJ2-3, with 8 bases that match TRBD2. Trimming removed 3 bases from V and 6 bases from J; junction bases left unmatched: 8. Looked up from germline, CDR1 is KGHSH and CDR2 is LQKENI. This CDR3 contains 15 residues. The CDR3 coding sequence is TGTGCCAGCTCACCGGGAGCGGGAGATTTTGATACGCAGTATTTT. Protein: CASSPGAGDFDTQYF. Drawing the rest from reference TRBV18 and TRBJ2-3, the complete variable domain is NAGVMQNPRHLVRRRGQEARLRCSPMKGHSHVYWYRQLPEEGLKFMVYLQKENIIDESGMPKERFSAEFPKEGPSILRIQQVVRGDSAAYFCASSPGAGDFDTQYFGPGTRLTVL.

The chain recombines TRBV18 with TRBJ2-3; TRBD1 aligns across 10 bases. The CDR3 covers 16 residues. From germline, CDR1 is KGHSH and CDR2 LQKENI. J gave up 2 bases and V 5 bases, and 7 bases lay outside the gene matches. The CDR3 nucleotides read TGTGCCAGCTCAACCGGGACAGGGGCTTTCACAGATACGCAGTATTTT. Protein product: CASSTGTGAFTDTQYF.

This clone was counted only a few times. CDR3 nucleotides: TGTGCCACCGGATCGGGGAATGGCTACACCTTC. Translation gives CATGSGNGYTF. The chain recombines TRBV27 with TRBJ1-2, with no clear D. Germline lookup yields CDR1 MNHEY and CDR2 SMNVEV (reference sequence). V lost 10 bases to trimming and J lost 6 bases, with 12 bases between them. The CDR3 covers 11 residues.

This clone was seen just once. The rearrangement uses TRBV4-1 and TRBJ2-3, with a tentative D call TRBD2 (6 bases). Trimming took 5 bases from V and 9 from J, leaving 15 bases between them. The CDR3 is 13 residues long. The V gene's germline CDR1 is MGHRA and CDR2 YSYEKL. The CDR3 region has the DNA TGCGCCAGCAGCGCCCCCGGTCGGGGGACGCAGTATTTT. Its protein is CASSAPGRGTQYF.

This clone appeared a single time. The CDR3 is CASSSRDRVNEQFF. The CDR3 DNA is TGCGCCAGCAGCTCCCGGGACAGGGTTAATGAGCAGTTCTTC. The genes are TRBV5-1 and TRBJ2-1; 9 bases align to TRBD1. The ends lost 3 bases at V and 7 bases at J; junction bases unmatched: 5. The CDR3 consists of 14 residues. Germline values: CDR1 SGHRS, CDR2 YFSETQ.

The chain couples TRBV6-1 to TRBJ2-1; 12 bases line up with TRBD2. This CDR3 has 15 residues. J gave up 7 bases and V 2 bases, and 3 bases lay outside the gene matches. Germline V lookup: CDR1 MNHNS, CDR2 SASEGT. As DNA, the CDR3 is TGTGCCAGCAGTGAAAGTACTAGCGGGAGGAATGAGCAGTTCTTC. Translated, it gives CASSESTSGRNEQFF.

As DNA, the CDR3 is TGCGCCAGCCGGGGAGCAGACACCGGGGAGCTGTTTTTT. This sequence encodes CASRGADTGELFF. J is TRBJ2-2 and V is TRBV5-1; the D gene is possibly TRBD2 (5 bases). Germline assignment: CDR1 SGHRS and CDR2 YFSETQ. The CDR3 sequence is 13 residues long. V was shortened by 7 bases and J by 3 bases, with 10 bases between the two germline ends.

This rearrangement joins TRBV5-8 to TRBJ1-3, with 7 positions matching TRBD1. Germline CDR1 reads SGHTS; CDR2 reads YDEGEE. V shed 1 base, J shed 4 bases, and the junction held 5 bases outside the gene matches. The CDR3 consists of 15 residues. The CDR3 loop is CASSLITGVGNTIYF. The CDR3 region has the DNA TGTGCCAGCAGCTTGATAACAGGGGTCGGAAACACCATATATTTT.

This chain uses TRBV5-6 with TRBJ1-2; D may be TRBD1 (5 bases). Germline V gene lookup returns CDR1 SGHDT and CDR2 YYEEEE. This CDR3 region has 12 residues. Trimming left V 3 bases short and J 5 bases short, with 8 bases between. CDR3 region: CASSYRGYGYTF. DNA of the CDR3: TGTGCCAGCAGCTACCGGGGGTATGGCTACACCTTC.

V gene TRBV19 combines with J gene TRBJ1-1, with D unclear. The germline V and J ends were trimmed by 5 bases and 3 bases, with 10 bases remaining between them. This CDR3 comprises 13 residues. CDR1 LNHDA and CDR2 SQIVND come from the germline V gene (reference sequence). The CDR3 protein is CASSGLSYTEAFF. The CDR3 DNA sequence: TGTGCCAGTAGTGGGTTGAGCTACACTGAAGCTTTCTTT.

Notes on this clone: A junction end diverges from the germline sequence, so it may reflect a read error. V is TRBV2 and J is TRBJ2-1, with D possibly being TRBD2 (6 bases). There are 11 residues in the CDR3. Germline assignment: CDR1 SNHLY and CDR2 FYNNEI. The chain's CDR3 is CASKVAAAWVF. The DNA of the CDR3 is TGTGCCAGCAAGGTAGCGGCAGCCTGGGTCTTC.

The chain is built from TRBV27 and TRBJ2-1; unclear D gene. V lost 5 bases, J lost 10 bases, and 18 bases lay in between. This CDR3 spans 14 amino acids. The germline CDR1 and CDR2 sequences are MNHEY and SMNVEV (reference sequence). The CDR3 DNA sequence: TGTGCCAGCAGTGAAAGGGTGGCTACAGAAGAGCAGTTCTTC. Translating gives CASSERVATEEQFF.

The chain links TRBV2 to TRBJ2-1; 9 nucleotides line up with TRBD2. J gave up 1 base and V 4 bases, and 5 bases lay outside the gene matches. The CDR3 runs to 16 residues. Germline V gives CDR1 SNHLY, CDR2 FYNNEI. The CDR3 sequence is CASSGGLATSYNEQFF. The CDR3, as DNA: TGTGCCAGCAGTGGAGGACTAGCGACTTCCTACAATGAGCAGTTCTTC.

Only a few counts were recorded for this clone. V gene TRBV25-1 combines with J gene TRBJ1-4; no clear D gene. Per the germline V gene, CDR1 is MGHDK and CDR2 is SYGVNS. CDR3 length: 12 amino acids. V was pared by 3 bases and J by 5 bases, with 4 bases between. The CDR3 sequence: CASSDANEKLFF. For the CDR3, the DNA is TGTGCCAGCAGTGATGCGAATGAAAAACTGTTTTTT.

This chain links TRBV27 with TRBJ1-3; D is ambiguous. In germline, CDR1 is MNHEY, CDR2 SMNVEV (reference sequence). V lost 5 bases, J lost 0 bases, and 14 bases lay in between. There are 16 residues in the CDR3. The CDR3 loop is CASSLSRPDSGNTIYF. CDR3 nucleotide sequence: TGTGCCAGCAGTCTCTCCCGTCCTGACTCTGGAAACACCATATATTTT.

This chain uses TRBV19 with TRBJ1-4; possible D gene TRBD1, 5 bases. This CDR3 is 14 amino acids long. The V end lost 4 bases, the J end lost 8 bases, and 14 bases lay between the germline ends. Germline loops: CDR1 LNHDA, CDR2 SQIVND (reference sequence). Here the CDR3 DNA reads TGTGCCAGTAGTACTGGGGACCTAGGCGAAAAACTGTTTTTT. Encoded protein: CASSTGDLGEKLFF.